This T cell receptor beta chain comes out of a study of T cell repertoires in cytomegalovirus infection. As for the study in general: CMV infection plus the matching HLA type was flagged by public TCR beta signatures. Study findings and constraints: Clonotypes of TCR beta that were HLA-C-restricted and CMV-specific dominated the ex vivo response. Summed frequency of public TCR beta families distinguished CMV carriers with the relevant HLA.

The V gene end was trimmed by 9 bases and the J gene end by 6 bases; junction bases not matched to a gene: 3. This CDR3 is built from 12 residues. Germline-derived CDR1 and CDR2 are SNHLY and FYNNEI. Turning to this clonotype: Its target is not known.

TCRdb reprocessed the reads with MiXCR, giving one entry per CDR3 protein. This sample has 680,000 or so distinct CDR3 sequences, with 35% to 45% found just once. The sample was PBMCs. This sequence joins TRBV2 and TRBJ2-1; 9 positions agree with TRBD2. This receptor was obtained from a human donor in good health (CMV status not recorded). Some clones in this sample may be carry-over from other donors' samples. The CDR3 spells CARGAGGNEQFF. Here the CDR3 DNA reads TGTGCCAGGGGAGCGGGGGGCAATGAGCAGTTCTTC.